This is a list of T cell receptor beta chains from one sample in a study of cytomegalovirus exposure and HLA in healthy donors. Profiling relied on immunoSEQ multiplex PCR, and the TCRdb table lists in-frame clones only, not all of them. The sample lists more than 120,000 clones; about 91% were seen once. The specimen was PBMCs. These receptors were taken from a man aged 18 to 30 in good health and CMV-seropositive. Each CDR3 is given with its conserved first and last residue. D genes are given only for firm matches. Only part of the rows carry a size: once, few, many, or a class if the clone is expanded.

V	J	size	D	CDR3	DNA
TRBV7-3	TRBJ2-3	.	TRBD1	CASSADRVKGDTQYF	TGTGCCAGCAGCGCTGACAGGGTCAAAGGAGATACGCAGTATTTT
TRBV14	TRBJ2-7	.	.	CASSLSLYEQYF	TGTGCCAGCAGCCTATCCTTGTACGAGCAGTACTTC
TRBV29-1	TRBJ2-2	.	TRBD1	CSAGTVNTGELFF	TGCAGCGCCGGGACAGTGAACACCGGGGAGCTGTTTTTT
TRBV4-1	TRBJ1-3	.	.	CASSQEGGPGNTIYF	TGCGCCAGCAGCCAAGAGGGGGGACCTGGAAACACCATATATTTT
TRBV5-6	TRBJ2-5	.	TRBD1	CASSLTGAETQYF	TGTGCCAGCAGCTTGACAGGGGCGGAGACCCAGTACTTC
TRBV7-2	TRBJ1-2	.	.	CASSLQANYGYTF	TGTGCCAGCAGCCTTCAGGCTAACTATGGCTACACCTTC
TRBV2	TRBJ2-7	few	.	CASSGENTIYEQYF	TGTGCCAGCAGTGGAGAAAATACTATCTACGAGCAGTACTTC
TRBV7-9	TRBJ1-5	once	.	CASSLGTHRSNQPQHF	TGTGCCAGCAGCTTAGGGACACACAGAAGCAATCAGCCCCAGCATTTT
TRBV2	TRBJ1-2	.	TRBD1	CASRVEGAMDGYTF	TGTGCCAGCCGGGTGGAGGGGGCGATGGATGGCTACACCTTC
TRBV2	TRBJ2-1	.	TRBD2	CASGEGRYNEQFF	TGTGCCAGCGGGGAGGGCCGCTACAATGAGCAGTTCTTC
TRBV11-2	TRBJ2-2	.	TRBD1	CASSRDRAGELFF	TGTGCCAGCAGCCGGGACAGGGCCGGGGAGCTGTTTTTT